This passage covers 4 T cell receptor beta chains from one sample sequenced in a study of CD8 T cells in Susac syndrome (dated by TCRdb to the late 2010s). The library was made by the immunoSEQ multiplex PCR assay. RNA was extracted using the RNeasy kit, and roughly 0.5 to 1 microgram was reverse transcribed with random hexamers. TCRdb itself trimmed the public reads at Q25 with fastp, ran MiXCR and retained productive beta chains. Rows merge per CDR3 protein into single entries with the most common DNA and genes. The sample contains about 49,000 distinct CDR3 sequences, over 85% of them found a single time. The biggest ten clones account for about 0.55% of the sample. The sequenced sample was CD8+ T cells from PBMCs. These receptors originate from a human donor in good health.

This clonotype has a single count. The chain is built from TRBV27 and TRBJ2-2; D remains ambiguous. The germline V gene has CDR1 MNHEY and CDR2 SMNVEV (reference sequence). The ends were cut back, 3 bases at V and 0 bases at J, with 8 bases in the middle. The CDR3 contains 15 residues. This CDR3 is CASSLVRTNTGELFF. In DNA form, the CDR3 reads TGTGCCAGCAGTTTGGTCAGAACGAACACCGGGGAGCTGTTTTTT.

The J gene is TRBJ2-7, the V gene TRBV5-1; 11 nucleotides align to TRBD2. CDR1 and CDR2 (germline): SGHRS, YFSETQ. This CDR3 has 15 residues. V lost 1 base to trimming and J lost 0 bases; unmatched junction nucleotides: 0. CDR3: CASSLTSGSSYEQYF. The CDR3, as DNA: TGCGCCAGCAGCTTGACTAGCGGGAGCTCCTACGAGCAGTACTTC.

This rearrangement joins TRBV3-1 to TRBJ2-2, with 9 bases lining up with TRBD1. The V gene end was trimmed by 7 bases and the J gene end by 5 bases; junction bases not matched to a gene: 11. This CDR3 is 16 amino acids long. CDR1 and CDR2 from the germline V gene are LGHDT and YNNKEL (reference sequence). The CDR3 region is CASTSWDRDLTGELFF. CDR3 nucleotides: TGTGCCAGCACCTCATGGGACAGGGATTTAACCGGGGAGCTGTTTTTT.

V usage is TRBV20-1 and J usage is TRBJ2-7; TRBD2 aligns across 9 bases. The junction had 5 bases not matched to a gene; V was cut back by 3 bases and J by 2 bases. The germline CDR1 and CDR2 sequences are DFQATT and SNEGSKA (reference sequence). This CDR3 spans 14 amino acids. In DNA, the CDR3 is TGCAGTGCTAGGGCGGTAGCGGGAGCCTACGAGCAGTACTTC. Its translation: CSARAVAGAYEQYF.